This TCR beta chain was identified during a study of cytotoxic CD8 clonotypes in ibrutinib-treated CLL. TCRdb's copy holds only in-frame clones and misses some; the assay was immunoSEQ multiplex PCR. Found here are some 200,000 clones, roughly three quarters of them singletons; the top ten hold about 6.4%. Unmatched junction bases numbered 3, after V lost 5 bases and J lost 4 bases. This CDR3 contains 15 residues. Germline CDR1 SGHTA, CDR2 FQGNSA. The clonotype comes from a human donor with chronic lymphocytic leukemia. This rearrangement joins TRBV7-2 to TRBJ2-3; 13 positions agree with TRBD2. The sequencing used PBMCs, collected after 12 months of ibrutinib treatment. The CDR3 protein is CASSRGLAGADTQYF. The DNA of the CDR3 is TGTGCCAGCAGCCGAGGACTAGCGGGAGCAGATACGCAGTATTTT.